This entry lists 26 T cell receptor beta chains sequenced from one sample in a study of CD8 T cells in ankylosing spondylitis. TCRdb re-derived calls from the 5' RACE reads in MiXCR, one entry per CDR3 protein. The sample lists 200,000 to 300,000 distinct CDR3 sequences; approximately 8% were seen once. Sequenced: blood, either unsorted or a sorted T cell fraction (not recorded which). These receptors were collected from a female donor with ankylosing spondylitis or in good health (not recorded which).

This clonotype was seen ten or more times. This chain connects TRBV5-4 to TRBJ2-5; D not certain. Deletions cut 5 bases from V and 2 bases from J, with 10 bases between. Germline V lookup: CDR1 SGHNT, CDR2 YYREEE (reference sequence). CDR3 size: 13 residues. This CDR3 is CASRRQRQETQYF. For the CDR3, the DNA is TGTGCCAGCAGGCGCCAGCGTCAAGAGACCCAGTACTTC.

Here the CDR3 reads CCVRASAGRRSNQPQHF. The CDR3 nucleotides read TGCTGTGTTAGAGCCTCCGCCGGGAGACGTAGCAATCAGCCCCAGCATTTT. The gene calls are TRBV20-1 and TRBJ1-5; D is undetermined. This CDR3 has 17 residues. CDR1 DFQATT and CDR2 SNEGSKA come from the germline V gene (reference sequence).

This clonotype was seen at least ten times. The V call is TRBV11-2, the J call TRBJ1-1, with 8 positions matching TRBD1. This CDR3 contains 14 residues. The junction had 5 bases not matched to a gene; V was cut back by 3 bases and J by 5 bases. The germline CDR1 and CDR2 sequences are SGHAT and FQNNGV. CDR3 protein: CASSFPGGGTEAFF. The DNA for the CDR3 is TGTGCCAGCAGCTTCCCAGGGGGCGGAACTGAAGCTTTCTTT.

Many counts were recorded for this clonotype. The chain combines TRBV7-2 with TRBJ2-1; no clear D. The V gene lost 3 bases and the J gene lost 12 bases, with 21 bases spanning the gap. Germline V gene data show CDR1 as SGHTA and CDR2 as FQGNSA. CDR3 size: 15 residues. This chain's CDR3 is CASSFEPAFRPGQFF. For the CDR3, the DNA is TGTGCCAGCAGCTTCGAACCCGCCTTTAGACCGGGGCAGTTCTTC.

Ten or more counts support this clonotype. V and J are TRBV28 and TRBJ2-1, with D possibly called TRBD1 or TRBD2 (5 bases each). In germline, CDR1 is MDHEN, CDR2 SYDVKM. The CDR3 covers 13 residues. The V end lost 2 bases, the J end lost 15 bases, and 17 bases lay between the germline ends. The CDR3 here is CASSLGGADGLFF. The CDR3 nucleotides read TGTGCCAGCAGTTTAGGGGGTGCGGATGGGCTGTTCTTC.

The sample holds many counts of this clonotype. The chain couples TRBV20-1 to TRBJ2-1; perhaps TRBD2 as D (5 bases). Trimming removed 1 base from V and 10 bases from J, with 23 bases in between. Germline assignment: CDR1 DFQATT and CDR2 SNEGSKA (reference sequence). The CDR3 runs to 16 residues. The CDR3, as DNA: TGCAGTGCTAGAGTAGATGAGACTATCGATGTGGGGGAGCAGTTCTTC. Translating it yields CSARVDETIDVGEQFF.

The sample holds many counts of this clonotype. The chain joins TRBV27 to TRBJ1-5; D is perhaps TRBD1 (5 bases). This CDR3 has 15 amino acids. The ends were cut back, 2 bases at V and 2 bases at J, with 10 bases in the middle. Germline values: CDR1 MNHEY, CDR2 SMNVEV (reference sequence). The CDR3 loop is CASSLRQGGNQPQHF. CDR3 nucleotides: TGTGCCAGCAGTTTAAGGCAAGGGGGCAATCAGCCCCAGCATTTT.

The table lists this clonotype with many counts. CDR3 DNA: TGTGCCAGCAGCCCGGACAGGTTTGATTGGGATGGCTACACCTTC. Translated: CASSPDRFDWDGYTF. The chain links TRBV14 to TRBJ1-2; the match to TRBD1 covers 7 bases. V was clipped by 4 bases and J by 6 bases; unmatched bases: 11. Germline values: CDR1 SGHDN, CDR2 FVKESK. There are 15 residues in the CDR3.

This clonotype has only a few counts. This chain links TRBV11-1 with TRBJ2-1, with D possibly being TRBD2 (6 bases). Trimming pared 5 bases from V and 1 base from J, leaving 21 bases between. Germline-derived CDR1 and CDR2 are SGHAT and FQDESV (reference sequence). This CDR3 region has 18 residues. The CDR3 nucleotides read TGTGCCAGCAGCGCCCGGGGGTGGGGGAGGAAATCCTACAATGAGCAGTTCTTC. Its protein is CASSARGWGRKSYNEQFF.

This clonotype was seen at least ten times. J is TRBJ1-1 and V is TRBV20-1; no clear D. Germline V gene sequence: CDR1 DFQATT, CDR2 SNEGSKA (reference sequence). The V end was cut by 3 bases, the J end by 1 base, with 9 bases between. The CDR3 length is 13 residues. The DNA for the CDR3 is TGCAGTGCTAGTGACCTACCGAACACTGAAGCTTTCTTT. It encodes CSASDLPNTEAFF.

In this sample, this clonotype turned up many times. The chain employs TRBV6-2 or TRBV6-3 and TRBJ2-7, with no clear D. The CDR3 has 13 amino acids. The germline V gene has CDR1 MNHEY and CDR2 SVGEGT. Trimming shortened V by 5 bases and J by 5 bases, and 13 bases separated the two germline ends. This chain's CDR3 is CASSLIIEDEQYF. The CDR3 DNA follows: TGTGCCAGCAGTCTCATTATTGAGGACGAGCAGTACTTC.

This clonotype was seen a handful of times. The rearrangement uses TRBV7-8 and TRBJ1-3, with D possibly matching TRBD1 (5 bases). CDR3 length equals 17 residues. The germline gives CDR1 SGHVS, CDR2 FQNEAQ. Trimming shortened V by 4 bases and J by 4 bases, and 20 bases separated the two germline ends. The CDR3 reads CASSSPQGYPGGNTIYF. CDR3 bases: TGTGCCAGCAGCTCCCCCCAGGGATACCCAGGGGGAAACACCATATATTTT.

This clonotype occurred many times. The V and J genes are TRBV7-8 and TRBJ2-1, with 11 nucleotides matching TRBD2. The CDR3 has 19 amino acids. Germline V gene data show CDR1 as SGHVS and CDR2 as FQNEAQ. Germline trimming cut 2 bases from V and 0 bases from J; bases unmatched to any gene: 9. The CDR3 spells CASSLLVTSGTFSYNEQFF. Written as DNA, the CDR3 is TGTGCCAGCAGCTTACTCGTGACTAGCGGGACGTTCTCCTACAATGAGCAGTTCTTC.

This clonotype was observed many times. V is TRBV30 and J is TRBJ1-1; D is undetermined. Germline loops: CDR1 GTSNPN, CDR2 SVGIG (reference sequence). V lost 1 base to trimming and J lost 3 bases, with 12 bases between them. This CDR3 comprises 14 residues. For the CDR3, the DNA is TGTGCCTGGAGTGCCCCGGATCGGTACACTGAAGCTTTCTTT. This encodes CAWSAPDRYTEAFF.

At least ten counts were recorded for this clonotype. V is TRBV14 and J is TRBJ2-5, with 7 bases that match TRBD2. Germline CDR1 and CDR2: SGHDN and FVKESK. J gave up 7 bases and V 4 bases, and 6 bases lay outside the gene matches. The CDR3 loop spans 13 amino acids. CDR3 DNA sequence: TGTGCCAGCAGCCCCGGACTAGTTGGGACCCAGTACTTC. Translated: CASSPGLVGTQYF.

The table lists this clonotype with many counts. The V gene is TRBV29-1, the J gene TRBJ1-2, with D maybe TRBD1 (5 bases). From germline, CDR1 is SQVTM and CDR2 ANQGSEA. The CDR3 runs to 14 residues. Trimming removed 4 bases at V and 5 bases at J, with 17 bases between. The chain's CDR3 is CSVVSRSGFYGYTF. The CDR3 region has the DNA TGCAGCGTTGTTTCCAGGTCAGGGTTTTATGGCTACACCTTC.

This clonotype was picked up one time. The junction shows a germline mismatch at one end, possibly a read error. The chain is built from TRBV5-1 and TRBJ2-1, with D possibly TRBD2 on 6 matching bases. The CDR3 has 14 amino acids. From germline, CDR1 is SGHRS and CDR2 YFSETQ. As DNA, the CDR3 is TGCGCCGGCAGCTGGGGGGACGCCTACAATGAGCAGTTCTTC. It codes for CAGSWGDAYNEQFF.

V gene TRBV2 combines with J gene TRBJ2-2; 15 bases line up with TRBD2. V lost 8 bases and J lost 1; bases outside the gene matches: 8. The length of the CDR3 is 18 residues. Germline V gene data show CDR1 as SNHLY and CDR2 as FYNNEI. The CDR3 bases are TGTGCCAGCTGTCCCCCGGGACTAGCGGGAGGGAACACCGGGGAGCTGTTTTTT. Its translation: CASCPPGLAGGNTGELFF.

This clonotype was counted ten times or more. The rearrangement uses TRBV7-2 and TRBJ1-1; D is unclear. Trimming removed 3 bases from V and 1 base from J, with 6 bases in between. Per the germline V gene, CDR1 is SGHTA and CDR2 is FQGNSA. CDR3 length equals 13 residues. The CDR3 protein is CASSLMANTEAFF. The CDR3 DNA is TGTGCCAGCAGCTTGATGGCGAACACTGAAGCTTTCTTT.

This clonotype was seen at least ten times. J is TRBJ1-1 and V is TRBV12-3 or TRBV12-4, with D tentatively TRBD1 (6 bases). With 7 bases removed from V and 11 bases from J, the gap between germline ends came to 14 bases. There are 11 residues in the CDR3. CDR3 region: CASTPGVAAFF. DNA for the CDR3: TGTGCCAGCACCCCAGGGGTGGCGGCTTTCTTT.

The table lists this clonotype with many counts. This chain joins TRBV5-5 and TRBJ2-3; a weak D match, TRBD2 (6 bases). Trimming stripped 1 base from V and 2 bases from J, with 14 bases between. CDR3 length: 16 amino acids. Germline CDR1 is SGHKS and CDR2 is YYEKEE (reference sequence). This chain's CDR3 is CASSLFTGALTDTQYF. CDR3 sequence (DNA): TGTGCCAGCAGCTTGTTTACGGGAGCCCTCACAGATACGCAGTATTTT.

This clonotype was detected ten times or more. V gene TRBV7-2 combines with J gene TRBJ2-7, with 10 bases that match TRBD1. Trimming cost V 7 bases and J 9 bases; bases outside gene matches: 12. The CDR3 consists of 14 residues. Germline CDR1 and CDR2: SGHTA and FQGNSA. The CDR3 coding sequence is TGTGCCAGCACGCAAGATCGGACAGGGGGGCCGCAGTACTTC. Protein product: CASTQDRTGGPQYF.

About this clonotype: A much more abundant neighbour one base away suggests this may be a read error. The chain links TRBV20-1 to TRBJ2-1; D uncertain. The CDR3 length is 11 residues. CDR1 DFQATT and CDR2 SNEGSKA come from the germline V gene (reference sequence). CDR3 in DNA: TGCAGTGCTAGAGATTTGAATGCGCAGTTCTTC. It codes for CSARDLNAQFF.

This clonotype showed up just a few times. This chain links TRBV20-1 with TRBJ2-1, with TRBD2 matching 8 bases. Germline V lookup: CDR1 DFQATT, CDR2 SNEGSKA (reference sequence). V shed 3 bases, J shed 4 bases, and the junction held 5 bases outside the gene matches. This CDR3 is built from 14 residues. DNA for the CDR3: TGCAGTGCTAGGCTACTAGCGGATTACAATGAGCAGTTCTTC. Its translation is CSARLLADYNEQFF.

This clonotype occurred many times. The CDR3 spells CASSLSTGDTQYF. CDR3 bases: TGTGCCAGCAGCCTATCGACCGGAGATACGCAGTATTTT. The chain carries TRBV9 and TRBJ2-3; D ambiguous. The CDR3 runs 13 residues. Germline V gene data show CDR1 as SGDLS and CDR2 as YYNGEE. V was pared by 4 bases and J by 5 bases, with 11 bases between.

Concerning this clonotype itself: This sequence may be a read error, since a much larger clone differs from it by one base. This chain links TRBV5-1 with TRBJ2-7, with a weak D call TRBD1 (5 bases). CDR1 is SGHRS and CDR2 is YFSETQ in the germline V gene. The CDR3 runs 14 residues. The CDR3 sequence is CVSSLDIGVSEQYF. CDR3 DNA sequence: TGCGTCAGCAGCTTGGATATAGGGGTGAGCGAGCAGTACTTC.